Listed below are T cell receptor beta chains from one sample, sequenced in a study of T-cell memory formation after mild COVID-19. TCRdb itself ran the 5' RACE reads through MiXCR, one entry per CDR3 protein. The sample lists 250,000 or so distinct CDR3 sequences; around 17% were seen once. Material for sequencing was PBMCs or a T cell subset sorted from them (not recorded which). These receptors came from a man in his late teens or twenties who had mild COVID-19 (a few samples of this study predate the infection). Cell type and time point are not known. Both conserved end residues are trimmed from each CDR3. D genes are given only for firm matches.

J gene	D gene	V gene	CDR3 protein
TRBJ1-6	.	TRBV15	ATSRDFGTSYNSPLH
TRBJ1-2	TRBD1	TRBV9	ASSKGQGSDGYT
TRBJ1-1	TRBD1	TRBV12-3/TRBV12-4	ASNILGQGWAF
TRBJ1-1	.	TRBV11-2	ASILTVDLGTEAF
TRBJ2-3	.	TRBV7-2	ASSLGVSSTDTQY
TRBJ2-5	TRBD2	TRBV12-3/TRBV12-4	ASSQGLAGQETQY
TRBJ2-3	TRBD2	TRBV6-6	ASSPTSGGGDTQY
TRBJ1-2	.	TRBV14	ASSQCKVGRLFYGYT
TRBJ2-6	.	TRBV19	ASSRRTAGSGANVLT
TRBJ2-1	.	TRBV5-1	ASSLAGDYNEQF
TRBJ2-5	.	TRBV6-6	ASSWGARQETQY
TRBJ1-4	.	TRBV4-3	ASSQDGATNEKLF
TRBJ1-2	TRBD1	TRBV10-3	AISADPGTGYGYT
TRBJ2-3	TRBD1	TRBV12-3/TRBV12-4	ASSLQGEPTDTQY
TRBJ2-5	.	TRBV7-9	ASSLNSKETQY
TRBJ1-5	.	TRBV19	ASSAQVLPQH
TRBJ2-3	.	TRBV4-3	ASSQGRLDTQY
TRBJ2-7	.	TRBV5-1	ASSVEIWGYEQY
TRBJ2-5	.	TRBV18	ASYSGGQTQY
TRBJ2-2	TRBD2	TRBV4-3	ASSQEAAGGTGELF
TRBJ2-5	.	TRBV5-4	ASSLEQGGNQY
TRBJ1-2	TRBD1	TRBV20-1	SARDLGTGNYGYT
TRBJ2-7	TRBD2	TRBV2	ASSTPGGRTLLPYEQY
TRBJ2-4	.	TRBV7-3	ASSSTAHKNIQY
TRBJ2-5	TRBD1	TRBV24-1	ATSDAPPTGDQETQY
TRBJ1-2	.	TRBV27	ASSFGPSYGYT
TRBJ2-3	.	TRBV20-1	SAVSALRGPSADTQY
TRBJ1-6	.	TRBV20-1	SANPRGTGNNSPLH
TRBJ2-3	.	TRBV27	ASRPMRRGTTDTQY
TRBJ2-7	.	TRBV6-5	ASNRAASYEQY
TRBJ2-3	TRBD2	TRBV5-1	ASSLELAGGPITDTQY
TRBJ2-3	TRBD1	TRBV5-1	ASSVDRGGDTQY
TRBJ2-1	TRBD2	TRBV7-2	ASSPGLATSNEQF
TRBJ2-3	TRBD2	TRBV6-6	ASRQTSGGVTDTQY
TRBJ2-7	.	TRBV27	ASSLGQGLAYEQY
TRBJ2-1	.	TRBV4-2	ASSQDRRLSYNEQF
TRBJ2-5	TRBD1	TRBV5-1	ASSLGSETGAETQY
TRBJ2-4	.	TRBV20-1	SARRVGAKNIQY
TRBJ1-1	.	TRBV12-3/TRBV12-4	ASSDGRGAF
TRBJ1-1	.	TRBV5-1	ASSPGRPNTEAF
TRBJ1-6	.	TRBV12-3/TRBV12-4	ASSLNSPLH